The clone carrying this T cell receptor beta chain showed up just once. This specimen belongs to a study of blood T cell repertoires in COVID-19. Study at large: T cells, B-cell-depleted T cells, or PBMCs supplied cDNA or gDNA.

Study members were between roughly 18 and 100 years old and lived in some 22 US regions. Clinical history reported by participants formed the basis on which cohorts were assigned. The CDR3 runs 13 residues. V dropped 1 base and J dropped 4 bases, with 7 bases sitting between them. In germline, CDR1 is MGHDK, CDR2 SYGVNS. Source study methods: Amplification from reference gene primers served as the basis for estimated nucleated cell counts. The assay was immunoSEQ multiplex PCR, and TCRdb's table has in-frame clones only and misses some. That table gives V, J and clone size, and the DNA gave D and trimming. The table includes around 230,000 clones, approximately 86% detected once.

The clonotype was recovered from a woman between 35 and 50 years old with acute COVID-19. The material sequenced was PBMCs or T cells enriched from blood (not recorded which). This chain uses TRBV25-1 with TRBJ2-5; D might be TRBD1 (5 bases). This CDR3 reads CASSESGAETQYF. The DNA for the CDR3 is TGTGCCAGCAGTGAATCTGGGGCAGAGACCCAGTACTTC.